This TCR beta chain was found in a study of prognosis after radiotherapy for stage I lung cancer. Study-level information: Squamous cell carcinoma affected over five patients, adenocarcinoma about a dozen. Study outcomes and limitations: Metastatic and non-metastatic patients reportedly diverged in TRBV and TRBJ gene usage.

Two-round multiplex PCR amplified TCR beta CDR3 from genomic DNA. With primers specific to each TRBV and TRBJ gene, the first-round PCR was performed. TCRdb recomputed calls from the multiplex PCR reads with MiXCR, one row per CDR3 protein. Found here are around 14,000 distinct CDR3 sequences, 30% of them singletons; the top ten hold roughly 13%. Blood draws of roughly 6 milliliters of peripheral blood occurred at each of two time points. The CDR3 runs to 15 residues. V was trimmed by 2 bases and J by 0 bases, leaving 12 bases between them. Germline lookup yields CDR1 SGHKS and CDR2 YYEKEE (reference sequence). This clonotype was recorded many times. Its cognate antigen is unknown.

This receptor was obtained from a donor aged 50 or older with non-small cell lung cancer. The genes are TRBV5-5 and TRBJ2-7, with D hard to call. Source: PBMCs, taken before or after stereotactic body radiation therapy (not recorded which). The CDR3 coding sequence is TGTGCCAGCAGCTTAGCCAGGACCTCCTCCTACGAGCAGTACTTC. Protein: CASSLARTSSYEQYF.